The 18 T cell receptor beta chains below come from one sample, sequenced in a study of T cell changes during pregnancy in multiple sclerosis. TCRdb keeps only in-frame clones here, not all; method: immunoSEQ multiplex PCR. The data contain around 42,000 clones, more than 85% of them singletons. This sample comprised CD4+ T cells from peripheral blood mononuclear cells, obtained after pregnancy. These receptor sequences come from a female donor in good health, enrolled as a control in a pregnancy study.

V is TRBV11-3 and J is TRBJ2-1, with D perhaps matching TRBD2 (6 bases). The CDR3 has 13 residues. The germline V and J ends were trimmed by 5 bases and 7 bases, with 12 bases remaining between them. CDR1 is SGHNT and CDR2 is YENEEA in the germline V gene. DNA for the CDR3: TGTGCCAGCAGCCTCTCGACTAGAAATGAGCAGTTCTTC. This encodes CASSLSTRNEQFF.

V usage is TRBV29-1 and J usage is TRBJ2-7, with TRBD2 as a possible D gene (7 bases). CDR1 SQVTM and CDR2 ANQGSEA come from the germline V gene. CDR3 length: 14 amino acids. V gave up 4 bases and J gave up 1 base, with 14 bases separating them. CDR3 bases: TGCAGCGTTGTTAGGGGGAGGGGATCCTACGAGCAGTACTTC. Translation: CSVVRGRGSYEQYF.

The CDR3 here is CASSLPLEKLFF. Written as DNA, the CDR3 is TGTGCCAGCAGCTTACCACTTGAAAAACTGTTTTTT. V usage is TRBV7-9 and J usage is TRBJ1-4, with D hard to call. Germline CDR1 SEHNR, CDR2 FQNEAQ (reference sequence). This CDR3 is built from 12 residues. V was pared by 2 bases and J by 7 bases, with 5 bases between.

V gene TRBV4-1 combines with J gene TRBJ1-1; 8 nucleotides match TRBD1. Germline V gene data show CDR1 as MGHRA and CDR2 as YSYEKL. The CDR3 has 16 amino acids. J lost 1 base, V lost 4 bases, and 8 bases had no gene match. DNA of the CDR3: TGCGCCAGCAGCCCAGGACAGGGCCCCTCGAACACTGAAGCTTTCTTT. Translation: CASSPGQGPSNTEAFF.

The chain has TRBV28 and TRBJ2-7; no clear D. The V gene's germline CDR1 is MDHEN and CDR2 SYDVKM. This CDR3 contains 10 residues. Trimming pared 3 bases from V and 6 bases from J, leaving 3 bases between. The CDR3 loop reads CASSFSEQYF. The CDR3 nucleotides read TGTGCCAGCAGTTTTAGCGAGCAGTACTTC.

J is TRBJ1-6 and V is TRBV30; no definite D call. The CDR3 covers 15 residues. Trimming removed 2 bases at V and 0 bases at J, with 8 bases between. CDR1 GTSNPN and CDR2 SVGIG come from the germline V gene (reference sequence). In nucleotides, the CDR3 is TGTGCCTGGAGTCGGGTCAGCTCCTATAATTCACCCCTCCACTTT. Translation gives CAWSRVSSYNSPLHF.

The chain couples TRBV20-1 to TRBJ2-1; 7 nucleotides line up with TRBD2. Germline loops: CDR1 DFQATT, CDR2 SNEGSKA (reference sequence). J was trimmed by 12 bases and V by 5 bases; bases with no gene match: 7. The CDR3 extends over 11 amino acids. CDR3 nucleotides: TGCAGTGCTGGACTCGGACTAGGGCAGTTCTTC. It yields the protein CSAGLGLGQFF.

V and J are TRBV7-2 and TRBJ2-5, with 9 bases aligning to TRBD2. This CDR3 has 16 amino acids. With 5 bases clipped from V and 2 bases from J, the junction kept 9 bases outside the gene matches. Germline V CDR1 and CDR2: SGHTA, FQGNSA. This CDR3 is CASSVHGAGGQETQYF. In DNA form, the CDR3 reads TGTGCCAGCAGCGTTCATGGAGCGGGAGGACAAGAGACCCAGTACTTC. The full variable domain, rest sourced from reference TRBV7-2 and TRBJ2-5, is GAGVSQSPSNKVTEKGKDVELRCDPISGHTALYWYRQSLGQGLEFLIYFQGNSAPDKSGLPSDRFSAERTGGSVSTLTIQRTQQEDSAVYLCASSVHGAGGQETQYFGPGTRLLVL.

The chain carries TRBV27 and TRBJ2-5; 7 bases line up with TRBD2. CDR1 is MNHEY and CDR2 is SMNVEV in the germline V gene (reference sequence). Trimming at V came to 4 bases and at J to 5 bases, leaving 10 bases not matched to a gene. This CDR3 has 15 residues. Written as DNA, the CDR3 is TGTGCCAGCAGTTCCTCACCGGGTAGCGGGGAGACCCAGTACTTC. Protein sequence: CASSSSPGSGETQYF.

The rearrangement joins TRBV5-5 to TRBJ2-2, with TRBD1 matching 7 bases. Germline CDR1 SGHKS, CDR2 YYEKEE (reference sequence). Trimming took 4 bases from V and 4 from J; bases not matched to a gene: 4. This CDR3 has 14 amino acids. CDR3 in DNA: TGTGCCAGCAGCACCGGGACAGTCACCGGGGAGCTGTTTTTT. Translation: CASSTGTVTGELFF.

This chain connects TRBV7-9 to TRBJ1-5; TRBD1 is a possible D gene (5 bases). Germline V gene data show CDR1 as SEHNR and CDR2 as FQNEAQ (reference sequence). The V and J ends lost 5 bases and 4 bases respectively, with 21 bases between them. This CDR3 has 17 amino acids. CDR3 nucleotide sequence: TGTGCCAGCAGCCCAGTAGGGGCCTCGACGGATAATCAGCCCCAGCATTTT. This translates into CASSPVGASTDNQPQHF.

For the CDR3, the DNA is TGTGCCAGCAGCTTAGAGGCGGGGGGGGTCCAAGAGACCCAGTACTTC. It is translated as CASSLEAGGVQETQYF. The rearrangement uses TRBV7-8 and TRBJ2-5; 9 nucleotides align to TRBD2. In germline, CDR1 is SGHVS, CDR2 FQNEAQ. The V and J ends lost 1 base and 1 base, in that order; junction bases with no gene match: 4. The CDR3 consists of 16 residues.

The J gene is TRBJ2-1, the V gene TRBV11-2; 14 bases are shared with TRBD2. Germline loops: CDR1 SGHAT, CDR2 FQNNGV. V dropped 3 bases and J dropped 10; count of bases not matched to a gene: 5. This CDR3 is 15 amino acids long. CDR3 bases: TGTGCCAGCAGCTTGGGCGGACTAGCGGGAGGAGAGCAGTTCTTC. This translates into CASSLGGLAGGEQFF.

The genes are TRBV10-3 and TRBJ1-6; 10 bases agree with TRBD1. Germline-derived CDR1 and CDR2 are ENHRY and SYGVKD. The length of the CDR3 is 14 residues. Trimming at V came to 6 bases and at J to 5 bases, leaving 1 base not matched to a gene. CDR3 in DNA: TGTGCCATCAGGGGGACAGGGGATAATTCACCCCTCCACTTT. Its translation: CAIRGTGDNSPLHF.

The gene calls are TRBV11-2 and TRBJ2-3; 8 bases are a match to TRBD2. The V gene's germline CDR1 is SGHAT and CDR2 FQNNGV. This CDR3 comprises 16 residues. V trimming: 4 bases; J trimming: 4 bases; junction bases outside the gene matches: 10. This CDR3 is CASSSNPGTRADTQYF. The DNA for the CDR3 is TGTGCCAGCAGCTCAAATCCCGGGACTAGAGCAGATACGCAGTATTTT.

This chain joins TRBV4-1 and TRBJ2-2, with 7 bases fitting TRBD2. V was clipped by 1 base and J by 0 bases; unmatched bases: 2. The germline V gene encodes CDR1 MGHRA and CDR2 YSYEKL. CDR3 length equals 16 residues. DNA for the CDR3: TGCGCCAGCAGCCAAGGGGGGGGAACGAACACCGGGGAGCTGTTTTTT. Translation: CASSQGGGTNTGELFF.

The chain carries TRBV7-3 and TRBJ1-5; 7 bases match TRBD1. V trimming: 10 bases; J trimming: 9 bases; junction bases outside the gene matches: 24. In germline, CDR1 is SGHTA, CDR2 FQGTGA. This CDR3 comprises 17 residues. The CDR3 spells CATQGEWTGGKRGPQHF. The CDR3 DNA is TGTGCCACCCAAGGGGAATGGACAGGCGGGAAGAGGGGGCCCCAGCATTTT.

The chain uses TRBV10-2 and TRBJ1-1; D is unclear. CDR1 and CDR2 from the germline V gene are WSHSY and SAAADI. The CDR3 runs 13 residues. V lost 6 bases and J lost 1, with 9 bases in between. The chain's CDR3 is CASSLAGNTEAFF. The CDR3 DNA reads TGCGCCAGCAGCCTAGCCGGGAACACTGAAGCTTTCTTT.